The rows below give T cell receptor beta chains drawn from one sample of a study of regulatory T cells in long-lasting Graves disease. TCRdb analysed the multiplex PCR reads with MiXCR anew, one entry per CDR3 protein. The sample lists fewer than 550,000 distinct CDR3 sequences; 20% to 25% were seen once. Material: peripheral blood mononuclear cells (PBMCs), obtained when the disease was refractory, from a patient treated with antithyroid drugs. The receptors were sampled from a female donor with Graves disease. CDR3s include the opening cysteine and the closing phenylalanine or tryptophan. The D gene is left open where the match is weak. For some rows the clone size is stated as once, few or many, or as a class when expanded; others skip it.

J gene | V gene | D gene | clone size | CDR3 length | CDR3 protein | CDR3 DNA
TRBJ2-7 | TRBV19 | - | - | 15 | CASSAFGTPIYEQYF | TGTGCCAGTAGTGCTTTCGGGACTCCCATCTACGAGCAGTACTTC
TRBJ1-4 | TRBV2 | - | many | 15 | CASKRGPPTNEKLFF | TGTGCCAGCAAGAGGGGCCCGCCAACTAATGAAAAACTGTTTTTT
TRBJ1-1 | TRBV28 | - | few | 12 | CASRDGNTEAFF | TGTGCCAGCCGGGACGGGAACACTGAAGCTTTCTTT
TRBJ2-5 | TRBV19 | - | - | 13 | CASSIQNQETQYF | TGTGCCAGTAGTATCCAGAACCAAGAGACCCAGTACTTC
TRBJ1-1 | TRBV2 | - | many | 13 | CASSKGLNTEAFF | TGTGCCAGCAGCAAAGGCCTAAACACTGAAGCTTTCTTT
TRBJ2-1 | TRBV2 | TRBD2 | few | 15 | CASSERAGAPNEQFF | TGTGCCAGCAGTGAAAGAGCGGGGGCCCCCAATGAGCAGTTCTTC
TRBJ1-1 | TRBV9 | TRBD1 | - | 14 | CASSVDQDRVEAFF | TGTGCCAGCAGCGTGGACCAAGACAGGGTTGAAGCTTTCTTT
TRBJ1-3 | TRBV10-3 | - | once | 15 | CAIKTGPSEGNTIYF | TGTGCCATCAAGACAGGCCCTTCGGAGGGAAACACCATATATTTT
TRBJ1-2 | TRBV12-3/TRBV12-4 | - | many | 14 | CASTMTLLDYGYTF | TGTGCCAGCACGATGACACTATTGGACTATGGCTACACCTTC
TRBJ1-2 | TRBV12-3/TRBV12-4 | TRBD1 | many | 13 | CASSLSDRGGYTF | TGTGCCAGCAGTTTATCGGACAGGGGTGGCTACACCTTC
TRBJ2-7 | TRBV4-1 | - | - | 16 | CASSQGGGRKSSEQYF | TGCGCCAGCAGCCAAGGGGGTGGGAGGAAGTCCAGCGAGCAGTACTTC
TRBJ2-2 | TRBV4-2 | - | few | 13 | CASKPTNTGELFF | TGTGCCAGCAAGCCTACGAACACCGGGGAGCTGTTTTTT
TRBJ2-5 | TRBV29-1 | - | - | 15 | CSVESHLRRQETQYF | TGCAGCGTTGAATCTCATCTTCGACGGCAAGAGACCCAGTACTTC
TRBJ1-2 | TRBV10-3 | TRBD1 | - | 13 | CAIRVGQVYGYTF | TGTGCCATCAGGGTGGGACAGGTTTATGGCTACACCTTC
TRBJ2-1 | TRBV6-2/TRBV6-3 | - | - | 12 | CASSLGVVEQFF | TGTGCCAGCAGCCTGGGGGTAGTTGAGCAGTTCTTC
TRBJ1-2 | TRBV6-5 | TRBD1 | - | 14 | CASSYPAGGYGYTF | TGTGCCAGCAGTTACCCCGCAGGGGGCTATGGCTACACCTTC
TRBJ1-1 | TRBV20-1 | TRBD1 | many | 13 | CSANGQGLTEAFF | TGCAGTGCAAATGGACAGGGTTTGACTGAAGCTTTCTTT